A selection of T cell receptor beta chains follows, all from one sample in a study of T-cell memory formation after mild COVID-19. MiXCR was run by TCRdb on the 5' RACE reads, yielding one entry per CDR3 protein. The repertoire includes 150,000 to 200,000 distinct CDR3 sequences, 11% of them detected once, and roughly 3.8% sits in the top ten. Material: PBMCs or a T cell subset sorted from them (not recorded which). Receptor source: a man younger than 35 who had mild COVID-19 (a few samples of this study predate the infection). Cell type and time point are not known. CDR3s leave out the opening cysteine and the closing phenylalanine or tryptophan.

J gene,V gene,CDR3 protein
TRBJ2-5,TRBV2,ASSESRAIQETQY
TRBJ1-1,TRBV18,ASSRRFRQGGNTEAF
TRBJ2-7,TRBV5-1,ASSLDVYEQY
TRBJ1-1,TRBV4-1,ASSLSVNTEAF
TRBJ1-2,TRBV28,ASSSGPRNYGYT
TRBJ2-3,TRBV9,ASSGGGFSTDTQY
TRBJ1-1,TRBV5-4,ASSGAVSAGTEAF
TRBJ2-3,TRBV5-1,ASSLAVAADTQY
TRBJ1-2,TRBV3-1,ASSWNDGSYGYT
TRBJ2-3,TRBV2,ASSEVAEVVGGY
TRBJ2-3,TRBV10-3,AFRDYRTDTQY
TRBJ2-1,TRBV7-3,ASSLAFTGLNHNEQF
TRBJ2-5,TRBV3-1,ASSPGLAGQIFGETQY
TRBJ1-4,TRBV5-1,ASSPAGVTEYEKLF
TRBJ1-2,TRBV6-6,ATTDNPVGGYT
TRBJ1-5,TRBV29-1,SVLVGNQPQH
TRBJ2-3,TRBV7-2,ASSHSSTDTQY
TRBJ1-5,TRBV6-6,ASNGYSNQPQH